One T cell receptor beta chain is described in this entry. This entry belongs to a study of identifying expanded T cells in peripheral blood. Repertoires were generated with immunoSEQ multiplex PCR, while TCRdb's copy carries only in-frame clones and drops some. The sample gives approximately 97,000 clones, more than 70% of which show up once; over 12% is in the top ten. Trimming removed 1 base from V and 3 bases from J, with 4 bases in between. The germline V gene encodes CDR1 SGHDN and CDR2 FVKESK. This CDR3 contains 13 residues. The chain recombines TRBV14 with TRBJ1-3, with no clear D. Sequencing used blood. The source is a person aged 18 to 70 in good health. CDR3 sequence (DNA): TGTGCCAGCAGCCAAGGAGGTGGAAACACCATATATTTT. Translating it yields CASSQGGGNTIYF.